This note documents a single T cell receptor beta chain sequence. Its matching antigen is unknown. This sample was included in a study of T cell responses to AZD1222 COVID-19 vaccine. The CDR3 has 13 amino acids. Per germline, CDR1 SGHRS and CDR2 YFSETQ. The trim removed 4 bases at V and 6 bases at J, leaving 4 bases unmatched. Clones were read by immunoSEQ multiplex PCR, and TCRdb kept only the in-frame ones, dropping some. The table includes around 150,000 clones, about 90% detected once. Study-level points and caveats: Repertoires were obtained solely post-peak T cell response.

This TCR came from an adult who received the AZD1222 COVID-19 vaccine. Here the sequenced sample was peripheral blood, taken 28 days after the second AZD1222 dose. V is TRBV5-1 and J is TRBJ1-2, with 9 bases identical to TRBD1. The CDR3 here is CASSPDRGHGYTF. In nucleotides, the CDR3 is TGCGCCAGCAGCCCGGACAGGGGACATGGCTACACCTTC.